The source of this T cell receptor beta chain is a study of shared T cell receptors in the human thymus. Assay: immunoSEQ multiplex PCR; the TCRdb copy retains only in-frame clones and omits some. The data hold about 500,000 clones, with approximately 80% observed a single time. These same data were also listed under a study on human thymus T cells. That paper notes: Corrective surgery for congenital heart defects was being performed on the healthy Finnish infants who served as donors. Thymic samples were excised during corrective heart operations.

The clonotype was recovered from a boy in the first two years of life with a congenital heart defect. Sequencing used thymocytes.

In DNA, the CDR3 is TGTGCCAGCAGTGGAGCACGGCGAGGGCCGTACGAGCAGTACTTC. It specifies CASSGARRGPYEQYF. The chain joins TRBV2 to TRBJ2-7, with D perhaps matching TRBD2 (5 bases). The ends were cut back, 4 bases at V and 4 bases at J, with 17 bases in the middle. The CDR3 runs to 15 residues. Germline V lookup: CDR1 SNHLY, CDR2 FYNNEI.